This T cell receptor beta chain was captured by sequencing in a study of cytomegalovirus exposure and HLA in healthy donors. Findings and caveats of the study: Sequencing had likely introduced a cluster of highly shared sequence variants as an artifact. HLA-A and HLA-B allele assignments for most subjects were reportedly predicted accurately using TCR beta sequences. Later analysis indicated greater clonal expansion among HLA-associated TCR beta chains than among equally common other chains.

Trimming removed 5 bases from V and 7 bases from J, with 11 bases in between. CDR1 and CDR2 (germline): DFQATT, SNEGSKA (reference sequence). CDR3 length equals 11 residues. PCR employed 60 Vbeta and 13 Jbeta primers. Assay used: immunoSEQ multiplex PCR; TCRdb lists only in-frame clones, some missing. The profile shows about 110,000 clones, over 60% of them singletons. Turning to this clone: Its antigen is as yet unknown.

Sequenced: PBMCs. The chain employs TRBV20-1 and TRBJ1-1; D may be TRBD1 (6 bases). The receptor was derived from a woman aged 40 to 50 in good health and CMV-seropositive. For the CDR3, the DNA is TGCAGTGCTCCGAGGGGGGGTGAAGCTTTCTTT. As protein: CSAPRGGEAFF.